The clone carrying this T cell receptor (beta chain) was seen more than once but under ten times. Antigen unknown. This sample is part of a study of T-cell reconstitution after alpha-beta-depleted transplantation in children. Study-wide findings and caveats: T cells produced anew were the main source of T-cell counts and diversity one year after transplant.

Library preparation (for TCRbeta) was performed with unique molecular identifiers. TCRdb re-derived calls from the PCR reads in MiXCR, one entry per CDR3 protein. The sample lists 200,000 or so distinct CDR3 sequences; 6.6% were seen once. The germline V and J ends were trimmed by 0 bases and 0 bases, with 5 bases remaining between them. This CDR3 has 14 amino acids. Germline CDR1 and CDR2: SGHVS and FNYEAQ. The sample was PBMCs, taken before TCRalphabeta/CD19-depleted stem cell transplant. The receptor was isolated from a boy between 2 and 10 years old with acute lymphoblastic leukemia, due to receive a stem cell transplant. The V and J genes are TRBV7-6 and TRBJ1-1; D gene unclear. CDR3 bases: TGTGCCAGCAGCTTAGCGCGGGTGAACACTGAAGCTTTCTTT. This encodes CASSLARVNTEAFF.